A selection of T cell receptor beta chains follows, all from one sample in a study of early T cells in non-severe SARS-CoV-2 infection. TCRdb called the 5' RACE reads again in MiXCR, with one record for every CDR3 protein. The data hold tens of thousands of distinct CDR3 sequences, with 12% observed a single time. The sample was whole blood. These TCRs come from an adult who was a healthcare worker with PCR-confirmed SARS-CoV-2 infection or an uninfected control (not recorded which). CDR3s include the opening cysteine and the closing phenylalanine or tryptophan. D genes are given only for firm matches. The size field is filled for only some rows; it gives once, few, many or a size class.

D gene: .
J gene: TRBJ2-1
V gene: TRBV7-9
clone size: many
CDR3 length: 14
CDR3 protein: CASSLVGDSREQFF
CDR3 DNA: TGTGCCAGCAGCTTAGTAGGAGACTCAAGGGAGCAGTTCTTC

D gene: .
J gene: TRBJ2-2
V gene: TRBV7-3
clone size: few
CDR3 length: 19
CDR3 protein: CASSQCRTSGGRTPGSCFF
CDR3 DNA: .

D gene: TRBD2
J gene: TRBJ2-3
V gene: TRBV20-1
clone size: many
CDR3 length: 15
CDR3 protein: CSVPTSGGGTDTQYF
CDR3 DNA: TGCAGTGTCCCGACTAGCGGGGGCGGCACAGATACGCAGTATTTT

D gene: TRBD2
J gene: TRBJ2-1
V gene: TRBV6-4
clone size: many
CDR3 length: 15
CDR3 protein: CASSSLAGGNNEQFF
CDR3 DNA: TGTGCCAGCAGTTCGTTAGCGGGGGGGAACAATGAGCAGTTCTTC

D gene: .
J gene: TRBJ1-1
V gene: TRBV11-2
clone size: .
CDR3 length: 14
CDR3 protein: CASTQGPRTTEAFF
CDR3 DNA: TGTGCCAGCACCCAAGGGCCGCGGACCACTGAAGCTTTCTTT

D gene: .
J gene: TRBJ2-2
V gene: TRBV7-9
clone size: .
CDR3 length: 14
CDR3 protein: CASSGPTNTGELFF
CDR3 DNA: TGTGCCAGCAGCGGGCCTACTAACACCGGGGAGCTGTTTTTT

D gene: .
J gene: TRBJ2-7
V gene: TRBV14
clone size: .
CDR3 length: 13
CDR3 protein: CASGRRVAGEQYF
CDR3 DNA: TGTGCCAGCGGGAGGCGGGTCGCAGGGGAGCAGTACTTC

D gene: .
J gene: TRBJ1-1
V gene: TRBV28
clone size: many
CDR3 length: 12
CDR3 protein: CASSTGGGQAFF
CDR3 DNA: TGTGCCAGCAGTACTGGGGGCGGACAAGCTTTCTTT

D gene: .
J gene: TRBJ2-1
V gene: TRBV6-2/TRBV6-3
clone size: few
CDR3 length: 12
CDR3 protein: CASSPNSGEQFF
CDR3 DNA: TGTGCCAGCAGTCCCAATTCAGGGGAGCAGTTCTTC

D gene: .
J gene: TRBJ2-3
V gene: TRBV2
clone size: few
CDR3 length: 12
CDR3 protein: CASSKTTDTQYF
CDR3 DNA: TGTGCCAGCAGTAAAACCACAGATACGCAGTATTTT

D gene: TRBD2
J gene: TRBJ2-2
V gene: TRBV6-4
clone size: many
CDR3 length: 15
CDR3 protein: CASSDGLANTGELFF
CDR3 DNA: TGTGCCAGCAGTGACGGACTAGCGAACACCGGGGAGCTGTTTTTT

D gene: .
J gene: TRBJ2-7
V gene: TRBV29-1
clone size: many
CDR3 length: 13
CDR3 protein: CSVAGPGGYEQYF
CDR3 DNA: TGCAGCGTCGCGGGCCCAGGAGGCTACGAGCAGTACTTC

D gene: .
J gene: TRBJ1-3
V gene: TRBV6-1
clone size: few
CDR3 length: 16
CDR3 protein: CASSEATGGPRNTIYF
CDR3 DNA: TGTGCCAGCAGTGAAGCGACGGGGGGCCCTAGAAACACCATATATTTT

D gene: TRBD1
J gene: TRBJ1-2
V gene: TRBV6-4
clone size: many
CDR3 length: 13
CDR3 protein: CASSRTGDYGYTF
CDR3 DNA: TGTGCCAGCAGTAGGACAGGAGACTATGGCTACACCTTC

D gene: .
J gene: TRBJ1-5
V gene: TRBV10-2
clone size: many
CDR3 length: 14
CDR3 protein: CASCRARGNQPQHF
CDR3 DNA: TGCGCCAGCTGCAGGGCGCGTGGCAATCAGCCCCAGCATTTT

D gene: .
J gene: TRBJ2-2
V gene: TRBV18
clone size: many
CDR3 length: 14
CDR3 protein: CASSPPGNTGELFF
CDR3 DNA: TGTGCCAGCTCACCACCGGGGAACACCGGGGAGCTGTTTTTT

D gene: .
J gene: TRBJ2-1
V gene: TRBV11-2
clone size: many
CDR3 length: 12
CDR3 protein: CASSLQHNEQFF
CDR3 DNA: TGTGCCAGCAGCTTACAGCACAATGAGCAGTTCTTC

D gene: .
J gene: TRBJ2-7
V gene: TRBV20-1
clone size: many
CDR3 length: 13
CDR3 protein: CSASWLAPGEQYF
CDR3 DNA: TGCAGTGCTAGCTGGCTAGCCCCCGGCGAGCAGTACTTC

D gene: TRBD2
J gene: TRBJ2-3
V gene: TRBV9
clone size: .
CDR3 length: 16
CDR3 protein: CASSVAGTSSTDTQYF
CDR3 DNA: TGTGCCAGCAGCGTCGCCGGGACTAGCAGCACAGATACGCAGTATTTT

D gene: .
J gene: TRBJ2-3
V gene: TRBV27
clone size: many
CDR3 length: 16
CDR3 protein: CASSFSVLWGTDTQYF
CDR3 DNA: TGTGCCAGCAGTTTTTCGGTTCTCTGGGGCACAGATACGCAGTATTTT

D gene: TRBD1
J gene: TRBJ1-5
V gene: TRBV29-1
clone size: many
CDR3 length: 13
CDR3 protein: CSVRQGSNQPQHF
CDR3 DNA: TGCAGCGTTCGACAGGGATCCAATCAGCCCCAGCATTTT

D gene: TRBD1
J gene: TRBJ2-7
V gene: TRBV20-1
clone size: few
CDR3 length: 17
CDR3 protein: CSARDQTPGGRFYEQYF
CDR3 DNA: TGCAGTGCTAGAGACCAAACCCCAGGGGGCAGATTCTACGAGCAGTACTTC

D gene: TRBD2
J gene: TRBJ2-7
V gene: TRBV7-6
clone size: .
CDR3 length: 13
CDR3 protein: CASSFQAGAEQYF
CDR3 DNA: TGTGCCAGCAGCTTTCAGGCGGGAGCGGAGCAGTACTTC

D gene: .
J gene: TRBJ2-1
V gene: TRBV4-1
clone size: .
CDR3 length: 15
CDR3 protein: CASSQEALAGGEQFF
CDR3 DNA: TGCGCCAGCAGCCAAGAGGCACTAGCAGGAGGGGAGCAGTTCTTC

D gene: .
J gene: TRBJ1-1
V gene: TRBV30
clone size: many
CDR3 length: 15
CDR3 protein: CAWSAGLQEKTEAFF
CDR3 DNA: TGTGCCTGGAGTGCCGGGTTACAGGAAAAAACTGAAGCTTTCTTT

D gene: TRBD1
J gene: TRBJ2-7
V gene: TRBV27
clone size: once
CDR3 length: 15
CDR3 protein: CASSKTGTGAYEQYF
CDR3 DNA: TGTGCCAGCAGTAAAACCGGGACAGGGGCCTACGAGCAGTACTTC

D gene: TRBD1
J gene: TRBJ2-7
V gene: TRBV27
clone size: .
CDR3 length: 17
CDR3 protein: CASISLILGTGRREQYF
CDR3 DNA: TGTGCCAGCATCTCCCTTATTTTGGGGACAGGCCGGCGAGAGCAGTACTTC

D gene: TRBD1
J gene: TRBJ2-2
V gene: TRBV12-3/TRBV12-4
clone size: many
CDR3 length: 20
CDR3 protein: CASSPLPGTGQFANTGELFF
CDR3 DNA: TGTGCCAGCAGTCCCCTCCCCGGGACAGGCCAGTTCGCGAACACCGGGGAGCTGTTTTTT

D gene: TRBD2
J gene: TRBJ2-3
V gene: TRBV28
clone size: .
CDR3 length: 16
CDR3 protein: CASSLGLAGGSDTQYF
CDR3 DNA: TGTGCCAGCAGCCTCGGACTAGCGGGAGGCTCAGATACGCAGTATTTT

D gene: .
J gene: TRBJ1-1
V gene: TRBV20-1
clone size: many
CDR3 length: 15
CDR3 protein: CSARGGAVGNTEAFF
CDR3 DNA: TGCAGTGCTAGAGGCGGGGCTGTCGGGAACACTGAAGCTTTCTTT

D gene: TRBD2
J gene: TRBJ2-1
V gene: TRBV12-3/TRBV12-4
clone size: few
CDR3 length: 15
CDR3 protein: CASSRTSGQYNEQFF
CDR3 DNA: TGTGCCAGCAGCCGTACTAGCGGGCAGTACAATGAGCAGTTCTTC

D gene: TRBD2
J gene: TRBJ2-1
V gene: TRBV11-3
clone size: .
CDR3 length: 17
CDR3 protein: CASSYFSGSLPGNEQFF
CDR3 DNA: TGTGCCAGCAGCTATTTTAGCGGGAGTCTCCCCGGGAATGAGCAGTTCTTC

D gene: TRBD1
J gene: TRBJ1-3
V gene: TRBV7-6
clone size: few
CDR3 length: 18
CDR3 protein: CASSFAPPGQSSGNTIYF
CDR3 DNA: TGTGCCAGCAGCTTCGCACCTCCGGGACAGAGCTCTGGAAACACCATATATTTT

D gene: .
J gene: TRBJ1-1
V gene: TRBV7-9
clone size: .
CDR3 length: 14
CDR3 protein: CARNDLRRNTEAFF
CDR3 DNA: TGTGCCAGGAACGATTTGCGAAGGAACACTGAAGCTTTCTTT

D gene: TRBD2
J gene: TRBJ2-7
V gene: TRBV28
clone size: many
CDR3 length: 14
CDR3 protein: CASSLPSGRIQQYF
CDR3 DNA: TGTGCCAGCAGTTTACCGAGCGGGAGAATTCAACAGTACTTC

D gene: TRBD1
J gene: TRBJ2-2
V gene: TRBV7-3
clone size: .
CDR3 length: 14
CDR3 protein: CASRRQGAQGELFF
CDR3 DNA: TGTGCCAGCAGGCGACAGGGGGCGCAGGGGGAGCTGTTTTTT

D gene: TRBD2
J gene: TRBJ2-1
V gene: TRBV29-1
clone size: many
CDR3 length: 13
CDR3 protein: CSVSSGTMDEQFF
CDR3 DNA: TGCAGCGTCTCTAGCGGGACGATGGATGAGCAGTTCTTC

D gene: .
J gene: TRBJ2-1
V gene: TRBV20-1
clone size: .
CDR3 length: 14
CDR3 protein: CSARDTVSYNEQFF
CDR3 DNA: TGCAGTGCTAGAGATACCGTCTCCTACAATGAGCAGTTCTTC

D gene: .
J gene: TRBJ2-5
V gene: TRBV14
clone size: .
CDR3 length: 14
CDR3 protein: CASSGYTRAETQYF
CDR3 DNA: TGTGCCAGCAGCGGGTATACCAGGGCAGAGACCCAGTACTTC

D gene: TRBD1
J gene: TRBJ1-1
V gene: TRBV29-1
clone size: few
CDR3 length: 13
CDR3 protein: CSVGEGANIGAFF
CDR3 DNA: TGCAGCGTTGGAGAGGGGGCGAATATAGGAGCTTTCTTT

D gene: TRBD1
J gene: TRBJ2-3
V gene: TRBV7-9
clone size: few
CDR3 length: 14
CDR3 protein: CASVGQAFTDTQYF
CDR3 DNA: TGTGCCAGCGTGGGACAGGCGTTCACAGATACGCAGTATTTT